A single sample gave rise to the 18 T cell receptor beta chains below, sequenced in a study of control samples from healthy donors and cancer patients. Profiling relied on immunoSEQ multiplex PCR, and the TCRdb table lists in-frame clones only, not all of them. The table includes approximately 76,000 clones, roughly 84% detected once. Sequenced input: PBMCs. The receptors come from a man aged 60 to 69 with head and neck cancer.

This sequence joins TRBV10-3 and TRBJ1-5; unclear D gene. V lost 0 bases and J 5 bases, leaving 8 bases between the germline ends. Germline V gives CDR1 ENHRY, CDR2 SYGVKD. The CDR3 is 14 residues long. CDR3 region: CAISESGSYQPQHF. CDR3 nucleotide sequence: TGTGCCATCAGTGAGTCAGGGAGCTATCAGCCCCAGCATTTT.

The CDR3: CASSPGGITAIQYF. CDR3 nucleotides: TGTGCCAGCAGCCCCGGGGGGATCACGGCTATTCAGTACTTC. The chain recombines TRBV5-6 with TRBJ2-4, with TRBD2 matching 7 bases. With 4 bases clipped from V and 10 bases from J, the junction kept 11 bases outside the gene matches. Germline loops: CDR1 SGHDT, CDR2 YYEEEE. The CDR3 covers 14 residues.

The genes are TRBV5-6 and TRBJ2-1; no clear D. Germline V gene data show CDR1 as SGHDT and CDR2 as YYEEEE. Trimming cost V 0 bases and J 2 bases, with 12 bases left between them. The length of the CDR3 is 16 residues. CDR3 in DNA: TGTGCCAGCAGCTTGGCAGGCGGATGGGCCTACAATGAGCAGTTCTTC. Amino acids: CASSLAGGWAYNEQFF.

CDR3 in amino acids: CASSYGGAFQPQHF. The CDR3 DNA is TGTGCCAGCAGTTACGGGGGCGCGTTTCAGCCCCAGCATTTT. This chain uses TRBV6-5 with TRBJ1-5; the D gene is possibly TRBD1 (6 bases). There are 14 residues in the CDR3. Trimming cost V 2 bases and J 6 bases, with 11 bases left between them. Germline V gives CDR1 MNHEY, CDR2 SVGAGI.

V and J are TRBV6-5 and TRBJ2-7; D may be TRBD1 (5 bases). Trimming removed 6 bases at V and 3 bases at J, with 12 bases between. This CDR3 has 13 residues. The germline gives CDR1 MNHEY, CDR2 SVGAGI. The CDR3 DNA follows: TGTGCCAGCAGGTCCACCCAGGGCTACGAGCAGTACTTC. Translated, it gives CASRSTQGYEQYF.

The V gene is TRBV7-9, the J gene TRBJ2-7, with a weak D call TRBD1 (7 bases). The length of the CDR3 is 16 residues. Germline V gene data show CDR1 as SEHNR and CDR2 as FQNEAQ (reference sequence). Trimming took off 3 bases at V and 0 bases at J, with 15 bases between the two ends. CDR3 region: CASSFPAGTASYEQYF. The DNA of the CDR3 is TGTGCCAGCAGCTTCCCGGCGGGGACAGCCTCCTACGAGCAGTACTTC.

This sequence joins TRBV5-1 and TRBJ2-7; 7 positions agree with TRBD2. Germline CDR1 is SGHRS and CDR2 is YFSETQ. V dropped 4 bases and J dropped 2; count of bases not matched to a gene: 9. The CDR3 has 15 amino acids. CDR3 loop: CASSPLGRSAYEQYF. The CDR3 coding sequence is TGCGCCAGCAGCCCCCTCGGGAGGTCCGCCTACGAGCAGTACTTC.

This sequence joins TRBV6-5 and TRBJ1-6, with TRBD1 as a possible D gene (5 bases). The CDR3 consists of 14 residues. In germline, CDR1 is MNHEY, CDR2 SVGAGI. Trimming took off 2 bases at V and 12 bases at J, with 14 bases between the two ends. CDR3 DNA sequence: TGTGCCAGCAGTTACGGGGGGGGAGGAGGACCCCTCCACTTT. Its protein is CASSYGGGGGPLHF.

This chain connects TRBV30 to TRBJ2-7; no clear D. V shed 4 bases and J shed 0 bases, with 16 bases lying between them. CDR1 and CDR2 (germline): GTSNPN, SVGIG (reference sequence). CDR3 size: 15 residues. The CDR3 loop reads CAWKFGNQISYEQYF. The CDR3 DNA reads as TGTGCCTGGAAGTTCGGAAACCAAATCTCCTACGAGCAGTACTTC.

The genes are TRBV14 and TRBJ1-3; tentatively, D is TRBD1 (5 bases). Germline V CDR1 and CDR2: SGHDN, FVKESK. The ends were cut back, 2 bases at V and 2 bases at J, with 31 bases in the middle. The CDR3 consists of 22 residues. CDR3 nucleotide sequence: TGTGCCAGCAGCCAACAAAAGGGCGCCCGGGACCCCCTCCGACTCCCTGGAAACACCATATATTTT. Amino acid sequence: CASSQQKGARDPLRLPGNTIYF.

The chain combines TRBV6-5 with TRBJ1-3; tentatively, D is TRBD1 (5 bases). This CDR3 is 13 amino acids long. The V end lost 6 bases, the J end lost 5 bases, and 11 bases lay between the germline ends. The germline V gene encodes CDR1 MNHEY and CDR2 SVGAGI. CDR3 nucleotide sequence: TGTGCCAGCAGCGAGAGGGGCAGAAACACCATATATTTT. This encodes CASSERGRNTIYF.

The chain combines TRBV5-8 with TRBJ2-1; 11 positions agree with TRBD1. The germline V gene encodes CDR1 SGHTS and CDR2 YDEGEE. CDR3 length: 14 residues. Trimming took 2 bases from V and 10 from J; bases not matched to a gene: 5. The CDR3 DNA sequence: TGTGCCAGCAGCTTTGGACAGGGGGCTCTCGAGCAGTTCTTC. Protein product: CASSFGQGALEQFF.

This clone was picked up a small number of times. The rearrangement joins TRBV2 to TRBJ2-1; 12 nucleotides align to TRBD1. CDR1 is SNHLY and CDR2 is FYNNEI in the germline V gene. There are 15 residues in the CDR3. V gave up 6 bases and J gave up 5 bases; unmatched junction bases: 5. The CDR3 region is CASSLGQGANNEQFF. The DNA for the CDR3 is TGTGCCAGCAGCTTGGGACAGGGGGCGAACAATGAGCAGTTCTTC.

The rearrangement uses TRBV3-1 (or the pseudogene TRBV3-2) and TRBJ1-4; D ambiguous. V lost 1 base and J 5 bases, leaving 14 bases between the germline ends. The CDR3 is 16 amino acids. CDR1 is LGHDT and CDR2 is YNNKEL in the germline V gene (reference sequence). The CDR3 loop is CASSQGRQLLNEKLFF. DNA for the CDR3: TGTGCCAGCAGCCAAGGGAGGCAGCTTCTCAATGAAAAACTGTTTTTT.

J is TRBJ1-1 and V is TRBV6-5; D ambiguous. Germline values: CDR1 MNHEY, CDR2 SVGAGI. The CDR3 consists of 15 residues. The V end lost 0 bases, the J end lost 0 bases, and 8 bases lay between the germline ends. The CDR3 loop reads CASSYSIGLNTEAFF. The CDR3 DNA reads as TGTGCCAGCAGTTACTCGATTGGGTTGAACACTGAAGCTTTCTTT.

This sequence joins TRBV27 and TRBJ2-7; D may be TRBD2 (7 bases). The CDR3 length is 15 residues. Germline V gene lookup returns CDR1 MNHEY and CDR2 SMNVEV (reference sequence). Trimming removed 6 bases from V and 4 bases from J, with 19 bases in between. The CDR3 nucleotides read TGTGCCAGCAGCCCAATGGGGGGGCATCGGTACGAGCAGTACTTC. Translation: CASSPMGGHRYEQYF.

This clone came up once. The gene calls are TRBV28 and TRBJ1-6; D might be TRBD1 (5 bases). The V end lost 6 bases, the J end lost 7 bases, and 19 bases lay between the germline ends. Germline CDR1 and CDR2: MDHEN and SYDVKM. The CDR3 consists of 16 residues. The CDR3 region is CASSPLEGALNSPLHF. For the CDR3, the DNA is TGTGCCAGCAGCCCCTTAGAAGGGGCCCTGAATTCACCCCTCCACTTT.

This sequence joins TRBV19 and TRBJ1-6; the D gene is possibly TRBD1 (5 bases). Germline CDR1 is LNHDA and CDR2 is SQIVND (reference sequence). V was pared by 1 base and J by 7 bases, with 14 bases between. This CDR3 has 16 residues. For the CDR3, the DNA is TGTGCCAGTAGTATAGCTGGGACGGCAGGGAATTCACCCCTCCACTTT. It translates to CASSIAGTAGNSPLHF.